The rows below give T cell receptor beta chains drawn from one sample of a study of post-analysis software for immune sequencing data. MiXCR was run by TCRdb on the PCR reads, yielding one entry per CDR3 protein. Here the sample spans about 540,000 distinct CDR3 sequences, 30% to 40% being singletons. The source material was blood. All receptors come from a girl between 2 and 17 years old with multiple sclerosis. Each CDR3 is given without its conserved first and last residue.

v_call,j_call,cdr3_aa
TRBV5-1,TRBJ2-1,ASSGTSWYNEQF
TRBV4-1,TRBJ1-2,ASSQVAGQLYGYT
TRBV6-5,TRBJ1-2,ASGRGVGYGYT
TRBV4-1,TRBJ1-4,ASSQEGPGFYNEKLF
TRBV29-1,TRBJ1-2,SVEAGGRNYGYT
TRBV12-3/TRBV12-4,TRBJ2-5,ASRRPGLPLETQY
TRBV29-1,TRBJ1-1,SVEGFSTEAF
TRBV5-1,TRBJ2-3,ASSLGGQALDTQY
TRBV5-1,TRBJ2-3,ASSLLTSGGADTQY
TRBV27,TRBJ2-6,ASSPRGGTGANVLT
TRBV10-3,TRBJ2-1,ATGVDRGYNEQF
TRBV6-5,.,ASSYSGVEQGEHEQY
TRBV7-2,TRBJ2-5,ASSSRGTETQY
TRBV7-8,TRBJ1-2,ASSPDRVIDGYT
TRBV7-6,TRBJ2-3,ASSLAPDTQY
TRBV12-3/TRBV12-4,TRBJ2-3,ASSQGQFSTDTQY
TRBV12-3/TRBV12-4,TRBJ2-3,ASSKGQLSTDTQY
TRBV5-1,TRBJ2-5,ASSLGQGARETQY
TRBV6-5,TRBJ2-7,ASRLDRGRSYEQY
TRBV28,TRBJ2-4,ASSLPGGPKSDAKNIQY
TRBV12-3/TRBV12-4,TRBJ2-1,ASSLFGDEQF
TRBV28,TRBJ1-2,ASSLPGGGYGYT
TRBV15,TRBJ2-3,ATRRLQGTDTQY
TRBV7-2,TRBJ2-1,ASSSDGQSSYNEQF
TRBV4-1,TRBJ2-1,ASSQDGLAGIYNEQF
TRBV21-1,TRBJ1-5,ASSKTGTGLNQPQH
TRBV20-1,TRBJ2-1,SAPRLAGALDEQF
TRBV12-3/TRBV12-4,TRBJ2-5,ASSFYLGQGSQETQY
TRBV5-1,TRBJ2-6,ASSSNGANVLT
TRBV20-1,TRBJ1-2,SASSRGYYGYT
TRBV7-8,TRBJ2-1,ASSTPLANHEQF
TRBV6-5,TRBJ2-3,ASSNPSGGITDTQY
TRBV20-1,TRBJ1-1,STRTYRTGGRYDTEAF